Below are 30 T cell receptor beta chains sequenced from a single sample in a study of memory CD4+ T cells and cytomegalovirus serostatus. Single viable CD3+CD4+CD8-CD45RO+ cells were sorted as the memory CD4+ T cells. Sequencing used immunoSEQ multiplex PCR; TCRdb keeps in-frame clones, though not all of them. This table holds some 50,000 clones, 60% to 85% found once. The sequencing input was memory CD4+ T cells from blood. All receptors derive from an adult in good health and CMV-seronegative.

The rearrangement uses TRBV7-2 and TRBJ1-5; TRBD1 is a possible D gene (6 bases). V was cut by 6 bases and J by 7 bases, with 25 bases left in between. Germline V CDR1 and CDR2: SGHTA, FQGNSA. The length of the CDR3 is 17 residues. As DNA, the CDR3 is TGTGCCAGCAGTTTATCACGGGGGGCCTCCCATGACCAGCCCCAGCATTTT. The encoded protein is CASSLSRGASHDQPQHF.

The rearrangement links TRBV6-1 to TRBJ1-6; D possibly corresponds to TRBD1 (6 bases). The CDR3 is 15 residues long. CDR1 MNHNS and CDR2 SASEGT come from the germline V gene. V shed 0 bases and J shed 9 bases, with 12 bases lying between them. Here the CDR3 DNA reads TGTGCCAGCAGTGAAGCTACAGGGTGGGTTTCACCCCTCCACTTT. Translation: CASSEATGWVSPLHF.

V and J are TRBV5-8 and TRBJ2-5, with D possibly matching TRBD2 (6 bases). From germline, CDR1 is SGHTS and CDR2 YDEGEE. The V end lost 0 bases, the J end lost 5 bases, and 17 bases lay between the germline ends. The CDR3 is made up of 16 amino acids. The CDR3 bases are TGTGCCAGCAGCTTGGGCGCAGGAGGGCCGTGGGAGACCCAGTACTTC. Amino acids: CASSLGAGGPWETQYF.

V and J are TRBV4-3 and TRBJ2-7; 11 nucleotides agree with TRBD1. The CDR3 covers 17 residues. Trimming took 3 bases from V and 2 from J; bases not matched to a gene: 9. The germline V gene encodes CDR1 LGHNA and CDR2 YSLEER. The CDR3 loop reads CASSQQGWGQGAYEQYF. In nucleotides, the CDR3 is TGCGCCAGCAGCCAGCAGGGGTGGGGACAGGGGGCCTACGAGCAGTACTTC.

This clone was recorded once. V is TRBV6-5 and J is TRBJ2-1; D possibly corresponds to TRBD2 (5 bases). Trimming left V 5 bases short and J 6 bases short, with 11 bases between. This CDR3 is 13 amino acids long. Per the germline V gene, CDR1 is MNHEY and CDR2 is SVGAGI. The CDR3 here is CASSPGDRNEQFF. In DNA, the CDR3 is TGTGCCAGCAGTCCCGGGGATCGCAATGAGCAGTTCTTC.

The J gene is TRBJ2-1, the V gene TRBV6-5; no definite D call. The CDR3 has 16 amino acids. Germline lookup yields CDR1 MNHEY and CDR2 SVGAGI. Deletions cut 0 bases from V and 2 bases from J, with 11 bases between. CDR3 in amino acids: CASSYSTPNPYNEQFF. The CDR3 coding sequence is TGTGCCAGCAGTTACTCGACCCCGAACCCCTACAATGAGCAGTTCTTC.

The genes are TRBV5-1 and TRBJ1-1; TRBD1 is a possible D gene (5 bases). V lost 4 bases and J 2 bases, leaving 12 bases between the germline ends. Germline CDR1 and CDR2: SGHRS and YFSETQ. The CDR3 has 14 residues. Here the CDR3 DNA reads TGCGCCAGCAGCGTGGGGACGGGCAACACTGAAGCTTTCTTT. Encoded protein: CASSVGTGNTEAFF.

This chain connects TRBV30 to TRBJ2-2, with a tentative D call TRBD2 (5 bases). The CDR3 covers 15 residues. V lost 3 bases to trimming and J lost 4 bases, with 15 bases between them. Germline CDR1 and CDR2: GTSNPN and SVGIG (reference sequence). DNA of the CDR3: TGTGCCTGGAGAACGGAGCGGATGAGCACCGGGGAGCTGTTTTTT. Protein product: CAWRTERMSTGELFF.

The chain combines TRBV27 with TRBJ1-1; 8 nucleotides line up with TRBD1. This CDR3 spans 16 amino acids. V shed 5 bases and J 2 bases; nucleotides not matched to a gene: 10. Germline V lookup: CDR1 MNHEY, CDR2 SMNVEV (reference sequence). For the CDR3, the DNA is TGTGCCAGCAGTCCTGGACAGGGATGGGGTAACACTGAAGCTTTCTTT. As protein: CASSPGQGWGNTEAFF.

This clone was seen more than once but under ten times. This chain uses TRBV28 with TRBJ1-6; 9 bases agree with TRBD1. V was pared by 6 bases and J by 5 bases, with 8 bases of the junction left unmatched. CDR1 MDHEN and CDR2 SYDVKM come from the germline V gene. This CDR3 comprises 16 residues. CDR3 DNA: TGTGCCAGCAGCCGCCCGGACAGGGGAAATAATTCACCCCTCCACTTT. This codes for CASSRPDRGNNSPLHF. The entire variable domain, with the rest obtained from reference TRBV28 and TRBJ1-6, is as follows: DVKVTQSSRYLVKRTGEKVFLECVQDMDHENMFWYRQDPGLGLRLIYFSYDVKMKEKGDIPEGYSVSREKKERFSLILESASTNQTSMYLCASSRPDRGNNSPLHFGNGTRLTVT.

This clone has a single count. This chain links TRBV9 with TRBJ2-5; D is undetermined. In germline, CDR1 is SGDLS, CDR2 YYNGEE. CDR3 size: 14 residues. Trimming removed 4 bases at V and 1 base at J, with 11 bases between. The CDR3 nucleotides are TGTGCCAGCAGCCCTGGACGACTCCAAGAGACCCAGTACTTC. Translating gives CASSPGRLQETQYF.

This clone was picked up a small number of times. The V gene is TRBV5-1, the J gene TRBJ2-5, with D tentatively TRBD1 or TRBD2 (6 bases each). Germline loops: CDR1 SGHRS, CDR2 YFSETQ. CDR3 size: 14 residues. V lost 6 bases, J lost 7 bases, and 19 bases lay in between. This chain's CDR3 is CASTQQAGGGTQYF. The CDR3 DNA follows: TGCGCCAGCACCCAACAGGCCGGAGGGGGGACCCAGTACTTC.

The rearrangement joins TRBV9 to TRBJ2-3, with D maybe TRBD2 (5 bases). V was shortened by 4 bases and J by 2 bases, with 14 bases between the two germline ends. There are 15 residues in the CDR3. Germline-derived CDR1 and CDR2 are SGDLS and YYNGEE. CDR3 sequence: CASSSLGSYTDTQYF. DNA of the CDR3: TGTGCCAGCAGCAGCCTAGGGAGTTACACAGATACGCAGTATTTT.

CDR3 in DNA: TGTGCCAGCTGGGGAAGCGCCGGGGAGCTGTTTTTT. Translation: CASWGSAGELFF. V usage is TRBV6-1 and J usage is TRBJ2-2; D call uncertain. This CDR3 region has 12 residues. Deletions cut 8 bases from V and 6 bases from J, with 10 bases between. Germline V CDR1 and CDR2: MNHNS, SASEGT.

The chain uses TRBV28 and TRBJ1-5; D may be TRBD1 (5 bases). Germline V CDR1 and CDR2: MDHEN, SYDVKM. This CDR3 region has 16 residues. The V gene lost 4 bases and the J gene lost 7 bases, with 20 bases spanning the gap. The CDR3 loop is CASSSRNAGIGQPQHF. In DNA, the CDR3 is TGTGCCAGCAGTTCCAGAAACGCAGGGATAGGCCAGCCCCAGCATTTT.

The rearrangement uses TRBV27 and TRBJ2-7; no definite D call. V was clipped by 4 bases and J by 6 bases, with 10 bases between them. This CDR3 contains 12 residues. Per the germline V gene, CDR1 is MNHEY and CDR2 is SMNVEV (reference sequence). The CDR3 spells CASSYPTGEQYF. As DNA, the CDR3 is TGTGCCAGCAGTTACCCTACCGGCGAGCAGTACTTC.

The chain links TRBV7-3 to TRBJ2-2; a weak D match, TRBD2 (5 bases). V dropped 1 base and J dropped 5 bases, with 11 bases sitting between them. The CDR3 is 15 amino acids. CDR1 is SGHTA and CDR2 is FQGTGA in the germline V gene. The CDR3 reads CASSLNSVGTGELFF. The CDR3 DNA follows: TGTGCCAGCAGCTTAAATAGCGTGGGGACCGGGGAGCTGTTTTTT.

The chain couples TRBV7-8 to TRBJ2-2; D call uncertain. Trimming stripped 1 base from V and 1 base from J, with 4 bases between. Per germline, CDR1 SGHVS and CDR2 FQNEAQ. CDR3 length: 14 residues. This CDR3 reads CASSLELNTGELFF. In DNA, the CDR3 is TGTGCCAGCAGCTTAGAACTGAACACCGGGGAGCTGTTTTTT.

This chain uses TRBV9 with TRBJ2-4, with a tentative D call TRBD2 (6 bases). V was clipped by 4 bases and J by 5 bases, with 22 bases between them. The CDR3 sequence is 17 residues long. Germline V CDR1 and CDR2: SGDLS, YYNGEE. In DNA, the CDR3 is TGTGCCAGCAGCAGGACGGGAGCAGCGGGTGCCCAAAACATTCAGTACTTC. As protein: CASSRTGAAGAQNIQYF.

This chain joins TRBV5-1 and TRBJ1-2, with 8 bases lining up with TRBD1. The CDR3 runs to 16 residues. The V gene's germline CDR1 is SGHRS and CDR2 YFSETQ. After removal of 4 bases from V and 2 bases from J, the junction contained 10 bases not matched to a gene. The CDR3 loop is CASSPRPTGVNYGYTF. The CDR3 nucleotides are TGCGCCAGCAGCCCACGCCCGACAGGGGTAAACTATGGCTACACCTTC.

The rearrangement links TRBV5-1 to TRBJ2-1; TRBD2 agrees at 9 bases. The germline V gene encodes CDR1 SGHRS and CDR2 YFSETQ. The CDR3 spans 17 residues. V shed 0 bases, J shed 9 bases, and the junction held 13 bases outside the gene matches. CDR3 loop: CASSLAPTSGLVGEQFF. The DNA of the CDR3 is TGCGCCAGCAGCTTGGCCCCGACTAGCGGATTAGTGGGTGAGCAGTTCTTC.

The gene calls are TRBV25-1 and TRBJ1-4; D is possibly TRBD1 (5 bases). From germline, CDR1 is MGHDK and CDR2 SYGVNS. The CDR3 totals 15 residues. V was cut by 3 bases and J by 0 bases, with 8 bases left in between. The CDR3 sequence: CASSDRQTTNEKLFF. CDR3 nucleotide sequence: TGTGCCAGCAGTGATAGACAGACAACTAATGAAAAACTGTTTTTT.

Only a few counts were recorded for this clone. In DNA, the CDR3 is TGTGCCAGCACCCATGGAGGGGGAGGGACCTACGAGCAGTACTTC. Its translation is CASTHGGGGTYEQYF. The rearrangement uses TRBV5-4 and TRBJ2-7; the D gene is possibly TRBD2 (7 bases). Deletions cut 6 bases from V and 2 bases from J, with 18 bases between. The CDR3 runs to 15 residues. Germline values: CDR1 SGHNT, CDR2 YYREEE (reference sequence). The variable domain in full, with the rest retrieved from reference TRBV5-4 and TRBJ2-7, is ETGVTQSPTHLIKTRGQQVTLRCSSQSGHNTVSWYQQALGQGPQFIFQYYREEENGRGNFPPRFSGLQFPNYSSELNVNALELDDSALYLCASTHGGGGTYEQYFGPGTRLTVT.

Only one count was recorded for this clone. The V call is TRBV19, the J call TRBJ2-1, with unresolved D. The CDR3 runs to 13 residues. Deletions cut 3 bases from V and 4 bases from J, with 7 bases between. Germline-derived CDR1 and CDR2 are LNHDA and SQIVND (reference sequence). The CDR3 DNA reads TGTGCCAGTAGTATCAATCTGTACAATGAGCAGTTCTTC. Its protein product is CASSINLYNEQFF.

The chain employs TRBV27 and TRBJ2-3; TRBD1 matches 8 bases. The CDR3 runs to 15 residues. V shed 3 bases and J 0 bases; nucleotides not matched to a gene: 2. CDR1 and CDR2 from the germline V gene are MNHEY and SMNVEV (reference sequence). In DNA, the CDR3 is TGTGCCAGCAGTTTGGGGGACAGGAGCACAGATACGCAGTATTTT. Its translation: CASSLGDRSTDTQYF.

The V and J genes are TRBV9 and TRBJ1-6; 10 nucleotides match TRBD1. The V gene's germline CDR1 is SGDLS and CDR2 YYNGEE. The CDR3 extends over 15 amino acids. Trimming took 3 bases from V and 4 from J; bases not matched to a gene: 1. CDR3 in amino acids: CASSGQGAYNSPLHF. As DNA, the CDR3 is TGTGCCAGCAGCGGACAGGGGGCATATAATTCACCCCTCCACTTT.

This chain uses TRBV6-5 with TRBJ2-3; TRBD2 matches at 10 bases. CDR1 is MNHEY, CDR2 SVGAGI, per germline. The ends lost 7 bases at V and 2 bases at J; junction bases unmatched: 6. This CDR3 region has 15 residues. The CDR3 nucleotides read TGTGCCAGCACTACACTAGCGGGGCACACAGATACGCAGTATTTT. Translation: CASTTLAGHTDTQYF.

The chain joins TRBV4-2 to TRBJ2-1, with no clear D. Germline-derived CDR1 and CDR2 are LGHNA and YNFKEQ. The CDR3 is made up of 14 amino acids. With 6 bases removed from V and 3 bases from J, the gap between germline ends came to 12 bases. CDR3 region: CASSHSGVYNEQFF. The CDR3 DNA reads TGTGCCAGCAGTCACTCTGGGGTCTACAATGAGCAGTTCTTC.

The chain uses TRBV7-3 and TRBJ1-6, with TRBD1 identical over 7 bases. With 5 bases clipped from V and 7 bases from J, the junction kept 5 bases outside the gene matches. Germline V lookup: CDR1 SGHTA, CDR2 FQGTGA. CDR3 length equals 14 residues. The CDR3 region is CASSRGTENSPLHF. As DNA, the CDR3 is TGTGCCAGCAGCCGTGGGACAGAGAATTCACCCCTCCACTTT.

This clone was observed a few times. This chain links TRBV4-2 with TRBJ2-2; D is possibly TRBD1 (7 bases). Trimming left V 0 bases short and J 3 bases short, with 11 bases between. The germline CDR1 and CDR2 sequences are LGHNA and YNFKEQ. The CDR3 covers 16 residues. CDR3 bases: TGTGCCAGCAGCCAAGACTCAGGGGGGTACACCGGGGAGCTGTTTTTT. This gives the protein CASSQDSGGYTGELFF.